This T cell receptor (beta chain) emerged from a study of T cell responses to AZD1222 COVID-19 vaccine. On this clone: The target antigen is unknown.

General study points: Mostly white British, mostly female donors; authors suggested clonal diversity may be underestimated.

Sequencing was performed with immunoSEQ multiplex PCR; in TCRdb, only in-frame clones are kept and a portion is missing. Among approximately 150,000 clones listed, around 88% were seen once. J gave up 3 bases and V 2 bases, and 3 bases lay outside the gene matches. The CDR3 loop spans 15 amino acids. In germline, CDR1 is MNHEY, CDR2 SVGAGI. The sequence derives from an adult in good health. This chain uses TRBV6-5 with TRBJ2-1; 8 bases match TRBD1. Source: peripheral blood, taken on day 0 of AZD1222 vaccination. The CDR3 bases are TGTGCCAGCAGTTACGCGACAGGGGTCTACAATGAGCAGTTCTTC. Amino acids: CASSYATGVYNEQFF.